Shown below are 3 T cell receptor beta chains from a single sample sequenced in a study of control samples from healthy donors and cancer patients. Assay: immunoSEQ multiplex PCR; the TCRdb copy retains only in-frame clones and omits some. The sample includes more than 45,000 clones, around 90% of them seen just once. The sample taken for sequencing was PBMCs. These TCRs come from a man aged 30-40 years with colorectal cancer.

This clone has just a few counts. J is TRBJ1-2 and V is TRBV18, with TRBD1 matching over 9 bases. There are 14 residues in the CDR3. Germline V gene data show CDR1 as KGHSH and CDR2 as LQKENI. The V gene end was trimmed by 4 bases and the J gene end by 8 bases; junction bases not matched to a gene: 8. The chain's CDR3 is CASSLDRGSGGYTF. CDR3 DNA sequence: TGTGCCAGCTCACTGGACAGGGGAAGCGGAGGCTACACCTTC.

The chain recombines TRBV3-1 (or the pseudogene TRBV3-2) with TRBJ2-1, with D possibly being TRBD2 (6 bases). Trimming pared 6 bases from V and 4 bases from J, leaving 10 bases between. Germline lookup yields CDR1 LGHDT and CDR2 YNNKEL (reference sequence). This CDR3 comprises 13 residues. For the CDR3, the DNA is TGTGCCAGCAGACAGACTAGTTACAATGAGCAGTTCTTC. Translated, it gives CASRQTSYNEQFF.

This clone came up a few times. The rearrangement links TRBV5-4 to TRBJ2-3; D may be TRBD1 or TRBD2 (6 bases each). With 3 bases removed from V and 6 bases from J, the gap between germline ends came to 17 bases. Per germline, CDR1 SGHNT and CDR2 YYREEE (reference sequence). This CDR3 has 15 residues. CDR3 DNA sequence: TGTGCCAGCAGCTACATAGGGGGGATCCGGGATACGCAGTATTTT. Translating gives CASSYIGGIRDTQYF.